One sample yielded the 3 T cell receptor beta chains listed below, sequenced in a study of T-cell reconstitution after alpha-beta-depleted transplantation in children. Molecular barcoding with unique molecular identifiers was used for the TCRbeta library. One entry per CDR3 protein, called by TCRdb with MiXCR from the PCR reads. The sample lists around 60,000 distinct CDR3 sequences; approximately 43% were seen once. This specimen consisted of PBMCs, mostly from graft donor cells, obtained 360 days after TCRalphabeta/CD19-depleted stem cell transplant. The source is a male patient between 10 and 17 years old who had a stem cell transplant for acute lymphoblastic leukemia, so the T cells may come from the graft donor.

This chain uses TRBV28 with TRBJ2-5; D is unclear. The CDR3 is made up of 14 amino acids. The V end lost 4 bases, the J end lost 4 bases, and 13 bases lay between the germline ends. Germline values: CDR1 MDHEN, CDR2 SYDVKM. The CDR3 spells CASSSPWAGETQYF. In DNA form, the CDR3 reads TGTGCCAGCAGTTCCCCGTGGGCCGGAGAGACCCAGTACTTC. The full variable domain, completed using reference TRBV28 and TRBJ2-5, is DVKVTQSSRYLVKRTGEKVFLECVQDMDHENMFWYRQDPGLGLRLIYFSYDVKMKEKGDIPEGYSVSREKKERFSLILESASTNQTSMYLCASSSPWAGETQYFGPGTRLLVL.

The chain uses TRBV9 and TRBJ1-2; D remains ambiguous. Germline-derived CDR1 and CDR2 are SGDLS and YYNGEE. The CDR3 is made up of 15 amino acids. V was trimmed by 0 bases and J by 7 bases, leaving 16 bases between them. This chain's CDR3 is CASSVGGGPHPGYTF. The CDR3 nucleotides read TGTGCCAGCAGCGTAGGGGGAGGACCCCACCCTGGCTACACCTTC.

The chain couples TRBV12-3 or TRBV12-4 to TRBJ2-4; the D call may be TRBD1 or TRBD2 (5 bases each). Trimming stripped 2 bases from V and 1 base from J, with 12 bases between. The CDR3 length is 16 residues. CDR3: CASSLINWGAKNIQYF. The DNA of the CDR3 is TGTGCCAGCAGTTTAATTAATTGGGGGGCCAAAAACATTCAGTACTTC.